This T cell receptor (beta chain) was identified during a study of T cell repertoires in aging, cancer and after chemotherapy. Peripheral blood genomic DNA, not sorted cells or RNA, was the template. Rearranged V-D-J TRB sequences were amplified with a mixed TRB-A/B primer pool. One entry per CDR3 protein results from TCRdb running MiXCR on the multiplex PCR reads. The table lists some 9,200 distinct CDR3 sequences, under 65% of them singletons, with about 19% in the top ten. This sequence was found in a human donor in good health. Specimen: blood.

CDR3 region: CASRPGQGAKGYTF. CDR3 bases: TGTGCCAGCAGGCCGGGACAGGGGGCGAAGGGCTACACCTTC. The chain joins TRBV27 to TRBJ1-2, with 12 bases identical to TRBD1. This CDR3 is built from 14 residues. The J segment lost 8 bases and the V segment lost 6 bases, leaving 7 bases of the junction unmatched. Germline CDR1 MNHEY, CDR2 SMNVEV (reference sequence).